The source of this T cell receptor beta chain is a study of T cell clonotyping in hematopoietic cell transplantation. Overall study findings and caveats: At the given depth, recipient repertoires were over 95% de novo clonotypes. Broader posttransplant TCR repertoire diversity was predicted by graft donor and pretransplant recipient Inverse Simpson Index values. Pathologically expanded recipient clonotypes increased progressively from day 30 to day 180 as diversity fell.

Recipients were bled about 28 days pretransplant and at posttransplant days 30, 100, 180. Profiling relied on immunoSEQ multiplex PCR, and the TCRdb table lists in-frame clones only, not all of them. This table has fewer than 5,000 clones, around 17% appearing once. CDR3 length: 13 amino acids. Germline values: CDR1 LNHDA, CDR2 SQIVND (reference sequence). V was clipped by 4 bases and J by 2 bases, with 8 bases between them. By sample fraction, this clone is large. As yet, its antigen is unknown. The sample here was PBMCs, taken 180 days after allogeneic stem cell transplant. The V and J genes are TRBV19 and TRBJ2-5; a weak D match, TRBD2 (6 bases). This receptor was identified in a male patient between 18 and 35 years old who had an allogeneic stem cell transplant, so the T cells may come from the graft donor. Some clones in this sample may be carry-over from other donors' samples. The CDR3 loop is CASSRDFQETQYF. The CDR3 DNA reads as TGTGCCAGTAGTAGGGACTTTCAAGAGACCCAGTACTTC.